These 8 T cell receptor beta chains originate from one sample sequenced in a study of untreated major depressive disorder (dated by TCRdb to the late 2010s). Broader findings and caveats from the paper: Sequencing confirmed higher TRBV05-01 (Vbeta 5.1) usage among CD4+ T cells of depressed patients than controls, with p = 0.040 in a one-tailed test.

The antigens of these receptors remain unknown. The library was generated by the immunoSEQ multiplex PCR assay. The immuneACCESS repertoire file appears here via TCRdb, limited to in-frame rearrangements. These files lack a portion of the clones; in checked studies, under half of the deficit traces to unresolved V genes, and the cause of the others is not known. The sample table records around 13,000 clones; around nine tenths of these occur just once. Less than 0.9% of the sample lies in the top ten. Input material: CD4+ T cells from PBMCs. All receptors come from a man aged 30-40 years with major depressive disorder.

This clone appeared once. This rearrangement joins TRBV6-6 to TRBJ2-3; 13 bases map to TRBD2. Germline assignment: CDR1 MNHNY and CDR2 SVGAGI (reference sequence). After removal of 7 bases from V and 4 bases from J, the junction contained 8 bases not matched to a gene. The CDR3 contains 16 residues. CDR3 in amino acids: CASTSTSGGAADTQYF. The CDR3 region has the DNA TGTGCCAGCACCTCTACTAGCGGGGGGGCCGCAGATACGCAGTATTTT.

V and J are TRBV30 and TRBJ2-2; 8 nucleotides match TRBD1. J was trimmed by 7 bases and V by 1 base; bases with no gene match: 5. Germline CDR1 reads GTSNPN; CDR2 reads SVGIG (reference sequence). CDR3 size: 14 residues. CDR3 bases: TGTGCCTGGAGTGCCACAGGGGGAATCGGGGAGCTGTTTTTT. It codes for CAWSATGGIGELFF.

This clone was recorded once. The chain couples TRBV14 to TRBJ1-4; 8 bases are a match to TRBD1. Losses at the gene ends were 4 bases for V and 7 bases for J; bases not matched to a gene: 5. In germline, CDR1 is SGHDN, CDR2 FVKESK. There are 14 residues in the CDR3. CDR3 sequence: CASSRNRGSEKLFF. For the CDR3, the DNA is TGTGCCAGCAGCCGGAACAGGGGGTCTGAAAAACTGTTTTTT.

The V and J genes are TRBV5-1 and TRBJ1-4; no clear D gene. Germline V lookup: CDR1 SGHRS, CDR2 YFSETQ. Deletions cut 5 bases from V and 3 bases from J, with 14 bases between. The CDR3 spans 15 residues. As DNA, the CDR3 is TGCGCCAGCAGACCTATGGGCGTAGCTAATGAAAAACTGTTTTTT. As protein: CASRPMGVANEKLFF.

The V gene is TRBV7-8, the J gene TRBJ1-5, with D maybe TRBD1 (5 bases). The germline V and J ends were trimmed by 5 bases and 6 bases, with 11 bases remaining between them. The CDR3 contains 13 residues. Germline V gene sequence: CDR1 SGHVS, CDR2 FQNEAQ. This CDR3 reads CASSGQGTQPQHF. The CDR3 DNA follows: TGTGCCAGCAGCGGGCAGGGTACTCAGCCCCAGCATTTT.

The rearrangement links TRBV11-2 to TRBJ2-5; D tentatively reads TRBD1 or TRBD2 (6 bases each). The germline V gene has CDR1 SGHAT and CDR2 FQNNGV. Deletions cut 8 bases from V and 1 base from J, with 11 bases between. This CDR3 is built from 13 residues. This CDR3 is CASGGQIQETQYF. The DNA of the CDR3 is TGTGCCAGCGGGGGGCAGATCCAAGAGACCCAGTACTTC.

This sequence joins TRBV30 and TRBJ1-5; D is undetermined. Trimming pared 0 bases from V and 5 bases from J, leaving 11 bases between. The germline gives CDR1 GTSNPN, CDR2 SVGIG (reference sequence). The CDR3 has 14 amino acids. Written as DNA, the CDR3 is TGTGCCTGGAGTGTAGGTTCGTCGGATCAGCCCCAGCATTTT. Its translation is CAWSVGSSDQPQHF.

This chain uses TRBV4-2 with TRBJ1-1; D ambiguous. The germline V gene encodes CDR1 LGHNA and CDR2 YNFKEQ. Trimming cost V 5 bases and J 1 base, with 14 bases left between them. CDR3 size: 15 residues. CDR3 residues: CASSREGGSNTEAFF. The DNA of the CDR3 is TGTGCCAGCAGCAGGGAGGGTGGGTCGAACACTGAAGCTTTCTTT.